This TCR beta chain appears in the sequencing data of a study of HIV-infected patients and healthy controls. TCRdb ran MiXCR on the 5' RACE reads and lists one entry per CDR3 protein. The table has some 19,000 distinct CDR3 sequences, 16% seen once; the top ten hold around 24%. Germline assignment: CDR1 SNHLY and CDR2 FYNNEI. Between the trimmed V and J ends, which lost 0 bases and 4 bases, there was a span of 10 bases. The CDR3 totals 15 residues. The TCR originated in a human donor in good health. The specimen was CD8+ T cells from blood. This chain links TRBV2 with TRBJ2-1; D is ambiguous. In DNA form, the CDR3 reads TGTGCCAGCAGTGAAGCGGAGATCCTGTACAATGAGCAGTTCTTC. It yields the protein CASSEAEILYNEQFF.